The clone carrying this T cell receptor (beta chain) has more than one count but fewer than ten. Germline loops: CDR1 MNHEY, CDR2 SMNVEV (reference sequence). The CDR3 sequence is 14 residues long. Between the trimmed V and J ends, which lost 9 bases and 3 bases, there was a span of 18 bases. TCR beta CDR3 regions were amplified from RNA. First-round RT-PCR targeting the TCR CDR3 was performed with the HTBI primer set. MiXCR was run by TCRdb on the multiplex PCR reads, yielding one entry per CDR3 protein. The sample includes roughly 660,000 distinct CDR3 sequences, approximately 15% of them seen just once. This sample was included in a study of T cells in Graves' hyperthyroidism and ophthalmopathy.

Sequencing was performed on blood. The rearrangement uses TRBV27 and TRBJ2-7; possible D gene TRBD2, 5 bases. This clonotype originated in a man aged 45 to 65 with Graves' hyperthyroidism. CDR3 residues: CARIRGRDGYEQYF. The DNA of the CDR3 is TGTGCCAGGATTCGAGGGCGTGACGGCTACGAGCAGTACTTC.